This is a list of T cell receptor beta chains from one sample in a study of shared clonotypes between healthy human individuals. Only in-frame clones appear in the TCRdb table, and some are missing; sequencing was by immunoSEQ multiplex PCR. The sample carries approximately 530,000 clones, about 95% recorded once. Sequencing was done on a sample of naive CD4+ T cells sorted from blood. These TCRs come from a woman aged 25-40 years in good health. The CDR3 runs from the conserved cysteine through the conserved F or W. D genes are given only for firm matches. Clone size is stated in some rows and not others, as once, few, many or a class when expanded.

CDR3 DNA	CDR3 protein	clone size	D gene	V gene	J gene
TGTGCCAGCAGTGAATCGCGTGGGAACATGAACACTGAAGCTTTCTTT	CASSESRGNMNTEAFF	.	.	TRBV25-1	TRBJ1-1
TGTGCCAGCAGCCTAGACAGGCAAGTGCAGTACTTC	CASSLDRQVQYF	.	.	TRBV11-2	TRBJ2-7
TGTGCCAGCAGGTCCAGGGGGCGAGCTAACTATGGCTACACCTTC	CASRSRGRANYGYTF	.	TRBD1	TRBV6-1	TRBJ1-2
TGTGCCAGCTCACCACTCGATAGGGGACTAGCGGGAGACGAGCAGTACTTC	CASSPLDRGLAGDEQYF	.	TRBD2	TRBV18	TRBJ2-7
TGTGCCAGTAGTATTGCCCAAGGGATTATTCAGTACTTC	CASSIAQGIIQYF	.	.	TRBV19	TRBJ2-4
TGTGCCAGCGCGGGACTGCCGATCTATGGCTACACCTTC	CASAGLPIYGYTF	few	.	TRBV28	TRBJ1-2
TGTGCCAGCAGTCCACCGGGGACCTACGAGCAGTACTTC	CASSPPGTYEQYF	.	.	TRBV6-5	TRBJ2-7
TGTGCCAGTAGTATCCGGGCCCGGGGGCCTAATGAAAAACTGTTTTTT	CASSIRARGPNEKLFF	once	.	TRBV19	TRBJ1-4
TGTGCCAGCAGCTTACGGCCTAGCGGGTACGAGCAGTACTTC	CASSLRPSGYEQYF	.	TRBD2	TRBV7-2	TRBJ2-7
TGTGCCAGCAGCTCGGGACACTACGAGCAGTACTTC	CASSSGHYEQYF	.	.	TRBV11-1	TRBJ2-7
TGTGCCAGCAGTGGGGTGGGAGCAGGGACCTACGAGCAGTACTTC	CASSGVGAGTYEQYF	.	.	TRBV2	TRBJ2-7
TGTGCCAGCAGCGCGACAGGGAAAGGGGTTCGTGGCGACTTC	CASSATGKGVRGDF	.	TRBD1	TRBV9	TRBJ2-5
TGTGCCAGCTCACCCGCCCTTGGTAGCGGGGGCACCTACGAGCAGTACTTC	CASSPALGSGGTYEQYF	once	TRBD2	TRBV18	TRBJ2-7
TGCGCCAGCAGCTTGGCGTACCCGGGGGACTATGGCTACACCTTC	CASSLAYPGDYGYTF	.	.	TRBV5-1	TRBJ1-2
TGTGCCAGCAGGGAGGCGGGAGGATCAAATGAGCAGTTCTTC	CASREAGGSNEQFF	.	TRBD2	TRBV6-6	TRBJ2-1
TGCGCCAGCAGCTCGGGACAGGGCTACACCGGGGAGCTGTTTTTT	CASSSGQGYTGELFF	.	TRBD1	TRBV5-1	TRBJ2-2
TGTGCCAGCAAAAGGGGGGCGCCCGCCTACGAGCAGTACTTC	CASKRGAPAYEQYF	.	.	TRBV27	TRBJ2-7
TGCGCCAGCAGCCTAGGCCTAGATACGCAGTATTTT	CASSLGLDTQYF	.	.	TRBV4-1	TRBJ2-3
TGTGCTAGTGGTTTTGCGGTCCCTGGCTACACCTTC	CASGFAVPGYTF	.	.	TRBV12-5	TRBJ1-2
TGTGCCAGCAGCTCCGGGACGGACTATGGCTACACCTTC	CASSSGTDYGYTF	.	.	TRBV7-6	TRBJ1-2
TGTGCCAGCCAGGGACTAGCGAGTAATAATGAGCAGTTCTTC	CASQGLASNNEQFF	.	TRBD2	TRBV2	TRBJ2-1
TGTGCCAGCAGTTTATTGGTGGCAGGGGCTAGCAATCAGCCCCAGCATTTT	CASSLLVAGASNQPQHF	.	.	TRBV28	TRBJ1-5
TGTGCCAGCAGCTTGGAGTCAGAATATGGCTACACCTTC	CASSLESEYGYTF	.	.	TRBV5-4	TRBJ1-2
TGTGCCAGCAGCCTGAGACTAGCGGGAGGGAGAGAGACCCAGTACTTC	CASSLRLAGGRETQYF	.	TRBD2	TRBV11-1	TRBJ2-5
TGTGCCTGGAGTTATTTCGTCTACGAGCAGTACTTC	CAWSYFVYEQYF	.	.	TRBV30	TRBJ2-7
TGCAGCGTTGTGGGCACTGAAGCTTTCTTT	CSVVGTEAFF	.	.	TRBV29-1	TRBJ1-1
TGCGCCAGCAGCCCGGATGGCGGGTTCACCTACAATGAGCAGTTCTTC	CASSPDGGFTYNEQFF	.	.	TRBV5-1	TRBJ2-1
TGTGCCAGCGGGACCGGGAGTTCCTCCTACAATGAGCAGTTCTTC	CASGTGSSSYNEQFF	.	.	TRBV9	TRBJ2-1
TGTGCCAGCAGAACTACTTCCTCCTACGAGCAGTACTTC	CASRTTSSYEQYF	.	.	TRBV27	TRBJ2-7
TGTGCCTCAAAGGGACAGGGTGGTTCTCAGCCCCAGCATTTT	CASKGQGGSQPQHF	.	TRBD1	TRBV2	TRBJ1-5
TGCGCCAGCAGCCCTCAAAGACACTCTGGAAACACCATATATTTT	CASSPQRHSGNTIYF	.	.	TRBV4-3	TRBJ1-3
TGTGCCAGCAGCTTGAGGATCGCCTACAATGAGCAGTTCTTC	CASSLRIAYNEQFF	once	.	TRBV5-6	TRBJ2-1
TGCGCCAGCAGCCAAGAATCCGTACTAGCGGGAGTCCCGGAGACCCAGTACTTC	CASSQESVLAGVPETQYF	.	TRBD2	TRBV4-1	TRBJ2-5
TGCGCCAGCAACCTAGCGGGAGAGGTCTATGAGCAGTTCTTC	CASNLAGEVYEQFF	.	TRBD2	TRBV10-2	TRBJ2-1
TGCGCCAGCAGCTTGGCAGCTAGCGGGAACACCGGGGAGCTGTTTTTT	CASSLAASGNTGELFF	.	TRBD2	TRBV5-1	TRBJ2-2
TGTGCCAGTAATGGCGGTCGTGGGACTCCCACCGGGGAGCTGTTTTTT	CASNGGRGTPTGELFF	.	.	TRBV19	TRBJ2-2
TGTGCCAGCAGCCACGGGACAGGGGAATACAATGAGCAGTTCTTC	CASSHGTGEYNEQFF	.	TRBD1	TRBV11-2	TRBJ2-1
TGTGCCAGCAGCCAGGGTTACAGGGGGACATATTATCCGACTGAAGCTTTCTTT	CASSQGYRGTYYPTEAFF	.	TRBD1	TRBV4-2	TRBJ1-1
TGCGCCAGCAGCTTGCCCAGGGAGGACACTGAAGCTTTCTTT	CASSLPREDTEAFF	.	.	TRBV5-1	TRBJ1-1
TGTGCCAGCAGCGTAGTGTTGGCCGGGGAGCTGTTTTTT	CASSVVLAGELFF	once	.	TRBV9	TRBJ2-2
TGCGCCAGCACTCTAGCGGGAGTTCAAGAGACCCAGTACTTC	CASTLAGVQETQYF	.	TRBD2	TRBV5-1	TRBJ2-5
TGTGCCAGCAGCTTAGACCCTAGTAGGAGGGCCAACGTCCTGACTTTC	CASSLDPSRRANVLTF	.	.	TRBV13	TRBJ2-6
TGTGCCAGCAGTTTTCCAGGGGGCACTGAAGCTTTCTTT	CASSFPGGTEAFF	.	TRBD1	TRBV27	TRBJ1-1
TGTGCCAGCAGTTTAAGGGGAAGCCCTAAATCCTATGGCTACACCTTC	CASSLRGSPKSYGYTF	.	.	TRBV28	TRBJ1-2
TGTGCCAGCAGTGAAGCGAGGGGCGGGCTAGCGGGTTCCTCCTACAATGAGCAGTTCTTC	CASSEARGGLAGSSYNEQFF	.	TRBD2	TRBV6-1	TRBJ2-1
TGCGCCAGCAGCTTGGCGGCAGCAACATCTAACTATGGCTACACCTTC	CASSLAAATSNYGYTF	.	.	TRBV5-1	TRBJ1-2
TGTGCCATCAGTGAAAGGCGGTATTCCTACGAGCAGTACTTC	CAISERRYSYEQYF	.	.	TRBV10-3	TRBJ2-7
TGTGCCAGCAGTTACGGGACAGGGACCAATGAGCAGTTCTTC	CASSYGTGTNEQFF	once	TRBD1	TRBV6-6	TRBJ2-1
TGCGCCAGCAGCTTGGGCAGGACAGATACGCAGTATTTT	CASSLGRTDTQYF	.	.	TRBV5-1	TRBJ2-3
TGTGCCAGCAGTGAAGCGGTGAGGCACGGGGAGCTGTTTTTT	CASSEAVRHGELFF	.	.	TRBV6-1	TRBJ2-2